Below, 2 T cell receptor beta chains from the same sample are listed, as sequenced in a study of cytomegalovirus exposure and HLA in healthy donors. The PCR ran on 60 Vbeta and 13 Jbeta primers. Profiling relied on immunoSEQ multiplex PCR, and the TCRdb table lists in-frame clones only, not all of them. Altogether 140,000 to 150,000 clones are present, approximately 80% being singletons, with the ten largest covering about 2.9%. The material sequenced was PBMCs. The receptors here all came from a female donor in good health and CMV-seronegative.

This clone was detected only once. Germline is not matched at one junction end, which may reflect a read error. The V gene is TRBV4-2, the J gene TRBJ1-2; no reliable D call. Germline-derived CDR1 and CDR2 are LGHNA and YNFKEQ. The CDR3 has 15 amino acids. The chain's CDR3 is CASSQDHDLVYGYPF. The CDR3 DNA reads TGTGCCAGCAGCCAAGATCACGACTTGGTCTATGGCTACCCCTTC.

This clone was observed a handful of times. Other DNA sequences in this sample translate to the same CDR3. This chain uses TRBV5-4 with TRBJ1-1; no clear D. The CDR3 is 13 residues long. Germline-derived CDR1 and CDR2 are SGHNT and YYREEE (reference sequence). V was cut by 0 bases and J by 6 bases, with 9 bases left in between. The CDR3 DNA reads TGTGCCAGCAGCTTGGTGTCAGGATCTGAAGCTTTCTTT. Its translation is CASSLVSGSEAFF.